The next 5 T cell receptor beta chains were all read from a single sample in a study of T-cell reconstitution after alpha-beta-depleted transplantation in children (dated by TCRdb to between 2015 and 2016). The sample's treatment or condition label is to be understood as: allogeneic hematopoietic cell transplantation with graft depleted of TCRalphabeta T cells and CD19 B cells. The library was built by means of PCR. Sequenced on an Illumina HiSeq 2500. Molecular barcoding was employed in the preparation of TCR libraries, with unique molecular identifiers being used to normalize TCRbeta repertoire quantification. In-frame beta chains were kept once TCRdb had trimmed the public reads at Q25 with fastp and called clones with MiXCR. Identical CDR3 protein sequences are pooled into one entry, listed with their most common genes and DNA. The sample table shows approximately 85,000 distinct CDR3 sequences, and around 15% are seen once. The ten largest clones take up around 19% of the sample.

Sequencing used PBMCs, mostly from graft donor cells, obtained 180 days after TCRalphabeta/CD19-depleted stem cell transplant. The receptor set was obtained from a male patient between 2 and 10 years old who had a stem cell transplant for acute lymphoblastic leukemia, so the T cells may come from the graft donor.

This rearrangement joins TRBV25-1 to TRBJ2-7; D could derive from TRBD1 or TRBD2 (5 bases each). V was shortened by 5 bases and J by 2 bases, with 16 bases between the two germline ends. The CDR3 totals 15 residues. Germline CDR1 is MGHDK and CDR2 is SYGVNS. The CDR3 DNA reads TGTGCCAGCAGTCCCTCCGGGACGGCGACCTACGAGCAGTACTTC. Translation gives CASSPSGTATYEQYF.

The chain couples TRBV28 to TRBJ2-7; D is undetermined. The CDR3 contains 13 residues. From germline, CDR1 is MDHEN and CDR2 SYDVKM. V dropped 5 bases and J dropped 2 bases, with 10 bases sitting between them. CDR3 sequence: CASSLRHPYEQYF. The CDR3 DNA reads as TGTGCCAGCAGTCTTCGACATCCCTACGAGCAGTACTTC.

This clonotype was detected only a few times. The rearrangement links TRBV18 to TRBJ1-4; D is perhaps TRBD1 (6 bases). Trimming pared 0 bases from V and 8 bases from J, leaving 13 bases between. This CDR3 region has 15 residues. Germline V gene sequence: CDR1 KGHSH, CDR2 LQKENI. The CDR3 protein is CASSPPDSAGEKLFF. CDR3 in DNA: TGTGCCAGCTCACCACCGGACAGCGCGGGGGAAAAACTGTTTTTT. The variable domain in full, with the rest retrieved from reference TRBV18 and TRBJ1-4, is NAGVMQNPRHLVRRRGQEARLRCSPMKGHSHVYWYRQLPEEGLKFMVYLQKENIIDESGMPKERFSAEFPKEGPSILRIQQVVRGDSAAYFCASSPPDSAGEKLFFGSGTQLSVL.

This clonotype has a handful of counts. DNA for the CDR3: TGTGCCAGCAGCCCCGATCTGGCAGGGGTGGGTCAGCCCCAGCATTTT. It codes for CASSPDLAGVGQPQHF. The gene calls are TRBV7-2 and TRBJ1-5, with a possible D match to TRBD1 (6 bases). CDR1 SGHTA and CDR2 FQGNSA come from the germline V gene. The length of the CDR3 is 16 residues. V lost 5 bases, J lost 6 bases, and 20 bases lay in between.

There are many counts of this clonotype. This chain uses TRBV20-1 with TRBJ2-1, with 13 positions matching TRBD2. CDR1 and CDR2 (germline): DFQATT, SNEGSKA (reference sequence). V lost 1 base to trimming and J lost 9 bases; unmatched junction nucleotides: 6. The CDR3 is 15 residues long. CDR3 loop: CSARGRLAGGGEQFF. The CDR3 nucleotides read TGCAGTGCTAGAGGGAGACTAGCGGGAGGAGGTGAGCAGTTCTTC.